This T cell receptor beta chain was identified during a study of T cells after yellow fever vaccination. Notes on this clonotype: Its antigen is as yet unknown. Since a much larger clone is just one base distant, this may be a read error.

The CDR3 is 15 amino acids. From germline, CDR1 is SEHNR and CDR2 FQNEAQ (reference sequence). The ends lost 4 bases at V and 6 bases at J; junction bases unmatched: 8. Whole-study findings and limits: The presence of abundant clonotypes contaminating from the bulk population was possible in FACS-sorted repertoires. By day 5 rather than day 15, the secondary response had peaked, though it was weaker. Most clones from primary vaccination were detected again post-booster (96% CD4, 88% CD8).

For TCR, cDNA came from 5'RACE template switching, which added a universal primer site and UMIs. Each CDR3 protein gets one entry after TCRdb re-called the 5' RACE reads with MiXCR. This repertoire shows approximately 240,000 distinct CDR3 sequences, about 3.7% found once; its top ten account for about a fifth. The chain joins TRBV7-9 to TRBJ2-1; TRBD2 matches 8 bases. Sequences were derived from PBMCs, sampled 15 days after the yellow fever booster vaccination. This receptor was obtained from a young man who received the YFV17D yellow fever vaccine. The CDR3 here is CASSSPREGLNEQFF. In nucleotides, the CDR3 is TGTGCCAGCAGCTCCCCCCGGGAGGGGCTCAATGAGCAGTTCTTC.